The sequence of this T cell receptor beta chain was determined in a study of cytomegalovirus exposure and HLA in healthy donors. The wider study: A subsequent analysis reported that the approximately 120 validation repertoires were produced on the same platform that had also been used for the roughly 700 first-cohort repertoires. Study-level findings and limits: Overall, approximately 150 TCR beta chains were annotated as cytomegalovirus-associated.

This CDR3 has 14 amino acids. Germline V gene lookup returns CDR1 SGHTA and CDR2 FQGNSA. Trimming removed 2 bases at V and 2 bases at J, with 8 bases between. TCRdb's copy holds only in-frame clones and misses some; the assay was immunoSEQ multiplex PCR. The data contain some 120,000 clones, 88% of them singletons. On this clone itself: The antigen remains unidentified. The identical CDR3 is also encoded by other nucleotide sequences in the sample.

The J gene is TRBJ2-3, the V gene TRBV7-2, with D perhaps TRBD2 (5 bases). Sequencing was performed on PBMCs. This TCR was sampled from a man younger than 45 in good health and CMV-seronegative. The CDR3 sequence: CASSLTRDTDTQYF. The CDR3 DNA reads as TGTGCCAGCAGCTTAACGAGGGACACAGATACGCAGTATTTT.